The 26 T cell receptor beta chains below come from one sample, sequenced in a study of early T cells in non-severe SARS-CoV-2 infection. Via MiXCR, TCRdb re-called the 5' RACE reads, giving one row per CDR3 protein. The table has 70,000 or so distinct CDR3 sequences, about 9.4% seen once. The sample here was whole blood, taken at baseline. Source of these receptors: an adult who was a healthcare worker with PCR-confirmed SARS-CoV-2 infection or an uninfected control (not recorded which).

This chain links TRBV5-1 with TRBJ2-1; D perhaps matches TRBD2 (5 bases). This CDR3 has 15 amino acids. Trimming removed 4 bases from V and 6 bases from J, with 17 bases in between. CDR1 and CDR2 (germline): SGHRS, YFSETQ. The DNA for the CDR3 is TGCGCCAGCAGCCCGGCCGGGGTGGAAATCAATGAGCAGTTCTTC. Residues: CASSPAGVEINEQFF.

The sample holds many counts of this clonotype. This sequence joins TRBV12-5 and TRBJ1-1; D remains unclear. V was shortened by 2 bases and J by 7 bases, with 11 bases between the two germline ends. CDR3 length equals 13 residues. Per germline, CDR1 LGHNT and CDR2 FRNRAP. CDR3 sequence (DNA): TGTGCTAGTGGTTTGCCGGCGCGTCTTGAAGCTTTCTTT. Translation: CASGLPARLEAFF.

This rearrangement joins TRBV7-9 to TRBJ2-7; 8 positions match TRBD1. V trimming: 5 bases; J trimming: 6 bases; junction bases outside the gene matches: 9. Germline V lookup: CDR1 SEHNR, CDR2 FQNEAQ (reference sequence). The CDR3 is made up of 14 amino acids. CDR3 DNA: TGTGCCAGCAGCCCCTGGACAGGGAAGATCGAGCAGTACTTC. It specifies CASSPWTGKIEQYF. Complete variable domain (other parts from reference TRBV7-9 and TRBJ2-7): DTGVSQNPRHKITKRGQNVTFRCDPISEHNRLYWYRQTLGQGPEFLTYFQNEAQLEKSRLLSDRFSAERPKGSFSTLEIQRTEQGDSAMYLCASSPWTGKIEQYFGPGTRLTVT.

This clonotype has a handful of counts. The gene calls are TRBV9 and TRBJ1-3; D is unresolved. The CDR3 extends over 13 amino acids. Trimming stripped 9 bases from V and 4 bases from J, with 14 bases between. CDR1 and CDR2 from the germline V gene are SGDLS and YYNGEE. CDR3 residues: CAIPPDVGNTIYF. The CDR3 nucleotides are TGTGCCATCCCTCCTGATGTCGGAAACACCATATATTTT.

This clonotype has a count of ten or more. This chain links TRBV20-1 with TRBJ1-2; the D is unclear. Germline-derived CDR1 and CDR2 are DFQATT and SNEGSKA (reference sequence). The CDR3 extends over 13 amino acids. V lost 2 bases and J lost 6, with 13 bases in between. This CDR3 reads CSARNPALNGYTF. In nucleotides, the CDR3 is TGCAGTGCTAGAAACCCCGCGCTGAATGGCTACACCTTC.

This clonotype was counted a few times. This sequence joins TRBV30 and TRBJ1-6; 7 nucleotides agree with TRBD1. V dropped 4 bases and J dropped 7; count of bases not matched to a gene: 13. The germline V gene encodes CDR1 GTSNPN and CDR2 SVGIG (reference sequence). The length of the CDR3 is 16 residues. CDR3: CAWTNSRTGRNSPLHF. The CDR3 nucleotides read TGTGCCTGGACCAATTCCAGGACAGGACGGAATTCACCCCTCCACTTT.

A few counts support this clonotype. The chain links TRBV15 to TRBJ1-5; 7 bases line up with TRBD1. CDR1 LNHNV and CDR2 YYDKDF come from the germline V gene (reference sequence). Trimming at V came to 3 bases and at J to 6 bases, leaving 2 bases not matched to a gene. The CDR3 is made up of 13 amino acids. The CDR3 DNA reads as TGTGCCACCAGCAGGGACAGGTTTCAGCCCCAGCATTTT. It specifies CATSRDRFQPQHF.

This clonotype was counted at least ten times. The chain uses TRBV4-2 and TRBJ2-1, with 7 bases lining up with TRBD2. This CDR3 comprises 17 residues. Germline V CDR1 and CDR2: LGHNA, YNFKEQ. After removal of 3 bases from V and 9 bases from J, the junction contained 17 bases not matched to a gene. CDR3 amino acids: CASSQARDVGTTGEQFF. In DNA, the CDR3 is TGTGCCAGCAGCCAGGCCCGGGACGTTGGGACTACAGGTGAGCAGTTCTTC.

The genes are TRBV3-1 and TRBJ2-5; 8 positions match TRBD2. This CDR3 is built from 15 residues. Germline assignment: CDR1 LGHDT and CDR2 YNNKEL (reference sequence). J gave up 6 bases and V 2 bases, and 8 bases lay outside the gene matches. This CDR3 is CASSQMAGGGKTQYF. The CDR3 nucleotides are TGTGCCAGCAGCCAAATGGCGGGGGGAGGAAAGACCCAGTACTTC.

This clonotype occurred a few times. The J gene is TRBJ2-3, the V gene TRBV6-5; a possible D gene is TRBD2 (5 bases). With 2 bases removed from V and 1 base from J, the gap between germline ends came to 10 bases. The length of the CDR3 is 15 residues. CDR1 and CDR2 (germline): MNHEY, SVGAGI. The CDR3: CASSYDGVGTDTQYF. In nucleotides, the CDR3 is TGTGCCAGCAGTTACGACGGGGTGGGCACAGATACGCAGTATTTT.

This chain connects TRBV5-4 to TRBJ2-5; 8 nucleotides agree with TRBD1. The J segment lost 2 bases and the V segment lost 0 bases, leaving 6 bases of the junction unmatched. The CDR3 totals 16 residues. Germline-derived CDR1 and CDR2 are SGHNT and YYREEE (reference sequence). The DNA of the CDR3 is TGTGCCAGCAGCTTGGGGGCAGGGGGCAGGCAAGAGACCCAGTACTTC. It is translated as CASSLGAGGRQETQYF.

The genes are TRBV7-8 and TRBJ1-6, with 7 bases aligning to TRBD1. Germline CDR1 is SGHVS and CDR2 is FQNEAQ. V was clipped by 8 bases and J by 0 bases; unmatched bases: 4. CDR3 length: 15 residues. The CDR3 region is CASAWDSSYNSPLHF. The CDR3 DNA follows: TGTGCCAGCGCATGGGACAGCTCCTATAATTCACCCCTCCACTTT.

The chain links TRBV7-9 to TRBJ1-4; TRBD1 is a possible D gene (5 bases). This CDR3 has 18 residues. Germline CDR1 reads SEHNR; CDR2 reads FQNEAQ (reference sequence). The V end was cut by 1 base, the J end by 0 bases, with 15 bases between. Written as DNA, the CDR3 is TGTGCCAGCAGCTTAGGCCGGGGCTGGGGAGCAACTAATGAAAAACTGTTTTTT. Residues: CASSLGRGWGATNEKLFF.

The chain joins TRBV4-1 to TRBJ2-6, with D hard to call. CDR1 is MGHRA, CDR2 YSYEKL, per germline. CDR3 length: 16 residues. V was pared by 1 base and J by 0 bases, with 7 bases between. CDR3 loop: CASSQARNSGANVLTF. CDR3 in DNA: TGCGCCAGCAGCCAAGCACGGAACTCTGGGGCCAACGTCCTGACTTTC.

This clonotype appeared many times. The chain uses TRBV4-3 and TRBJ2-1; D might be TRBD2 (5 bases). Germline CDR1 is LGHNA and CDR2 is YSLEER. There are 16 residues in the CDR3. V lost 3 bases and J 1 base, leaving 13 bases between the germline ends. CDR3 loop: CASSHLRTGSYNEQFF. CDR3 bases: TGCGCCAGCAGCCATCTCCGCACGGGGTCCTACAATGAGCAGTTCTTC.

The rearrangement links TRBV6-2 or TRBV6-3 to TRBJ1-3, with D tentatively TRBD1 (5 bases). CDR1 MNHEY and CDR2 SVGEGT come from the germline V gene. The CDR3 spans 16 residues. CDR3 residues: CVSSTAGRTSGNTIYF. DNA of the CDR3: TGTGTCTCCAGTACAGCGGGACGGACTTCTGGAAACACCATATATTTT.

This clonotype occurred a few times. This sequence joins TRBV4-3 and TRBJ1-4; maybe TRBD1 (6 bases). V lost 0 bases and J 5 bases, leaving 13 bases between the germline ends. Germline V gene data show CDR1 as LGHNA and CDR2 as YSLEER. The CDR3 consists of 16 residues. The DNA of the CDR3 is TGCGCCAGCAGCCAAGATCTAACAGGGAGAAATGAAAAACTGTTTTTT. Translation gives CASSQDLTGRNEKLFF.

This clonotype was counted between two and nine times. The chain joins TRBV6-2 or TRBV6-3 to TRBJ1-1, with a weak D call TRBD1 (5 bases). The CDR3 sequence is 13 residues long. CDR1 and CDR2 from the germline V gene are MNHEY and SVGEGT. V dropped 6 bases and J dropped 3 bases, with 11 bases sitting between them. CDR3 residues: CASRLTAYTEAFF. CDR3 in DNA: TGTGCCAGCAGGCTGACAGCCTACACTGAAGCTTTCTTT.

This clonotype showed up many times. V and J are TRBV5-4 and TRBJ2-2, with a possible D match to TRBD1 (5 bases). The V end was cut by 4 bases, the J end by 1 base, with 8 bases between. Per germline, CDR1 SGHNT and CDR2 YYREEE (reference sequence). The CDR3 has 14 amino acids. The DNA for the CDR3 is TGTGCCAGCAGCCCTGGACAGAACACCGGGGAGCTGTTTTTT. This translates into CASSPGQNTGELFF.

The genes are TRBV10-1 and TRBJ2-1; 10 bases line up with TRBD2. Germline V CDR1 and CDR2: WNHNN, SYGVQD (reference sequence). V gave up 3 bases and J gave up 8 bases; unmatched junction bases: 4. This CDR3 region has 14 residues. The CDR3 protein is CASSEAGGLHEQFF. As DNA, the CDR3 is TGCGCCAGCAGTGAAGCGGGGGGGCTTCATGAGCAGTTCTTC.

The J gene is TRBJ1-2, the V gene TRBV4-3; D unresolved. Trimming shortened V by 1 base and J by 5 bases, and 17 bases separated the two germline ends. This CDR3 region has 16 residues. The V gene's germline CDR1 is LGHNA and CDR2 YSLEER. The CDR3 coding sequence is TGCGCCAGCAGCCAAGCCTTGGCAGCCTCCCATTATGGCTACACCTTC. Amino acid sequence: CASSQALAASHYGYTF.

The chain combines TRBV7-8 with TRBJ2-7; D perhaps matches TRBD2 (6 bases). The CDR3 runs 11 residues. Trimming shortened V by 8 bases and J by 5 bases, and 10 bases separated the two germline ends. Germline loops: CDR1 SGHVS, CDR2 FQNEAQ. The CDR3 sequence is CASRGTHEQYF. The DNA of the CDR3 is TGTGCCAGCCGGGGGACCCACGAGCAGTACTTC.

V is TRBV7-2 and J is TRBJ1-6, with 7 nucleotides matching TRBD1. Germline values: CDR1 SGHTA, CDR2 FQGNSA. The V and J ends lost 1 base and 5 bases, in that order; junction bases with no gene match: 5. The CDR3 has 16 amino acids. For the CDR3, the DNA is TGTGCCAGCAGCTTAGAGGGGGCCCGTAATAATTCACCCCTCCACTTT. Its translation is CASSLEGARNNSPLHF.

This clonotype was seen repeatedly, ten times or more. The chain employs TRBV7-3 and TRBJ2-1, with 9 bases matching TRBD2. Germline V lookup: CDR1 SGHTA, CDR2 FQGTGA. The V and J ends lost 8 bases and 4 bases, in that order; junction bases with no gene match: 9. CDR3 size: 15 residues. In DNA, the CDR3 is TGTGCCAGCCTGCCAGCGGGGGGCCAATACAATGAGCAGTTCTTC. Translation gives CASLPAGGQYNEQFF.

The chain has TRBV10-3 and TRBJ2-3; 11 bases match TRBD2. This CDR3 contains 15 residues. V lost 7 bases, J lost 7 bases, and 10 bases stayed unmatched. Germline assignment: CDR1 ENHRY and CDR2 SYGVKD. The CDR3 region is CAINRSGGDANTQYF. In DNA form, the CDR3 reads TGTGCCATCAACCGTAGCGGGGGGGACGCCAATACGCAGTATTTT.

This clonotype was seen at least ten times. The chain employs TRBV4-1 and TRBJ2-2, with a tentative D call TRBD2 (6 bases). In germline, CDR1 is MGHRA, CDR2 YSYEKL. The CDR3 extends over 19 amino acids. V was shortened by 5 bases and J by 0 bases, with 22 bases between the two germline ends. DNA for the CDR3: TGCGCCAGCAGCAAAAAGGGGAGAGTAGGGGACTCGAACACCGGGGAGCTGTTTTTT. Protein sequence: CASSKKGRVGDSNTGELFF.